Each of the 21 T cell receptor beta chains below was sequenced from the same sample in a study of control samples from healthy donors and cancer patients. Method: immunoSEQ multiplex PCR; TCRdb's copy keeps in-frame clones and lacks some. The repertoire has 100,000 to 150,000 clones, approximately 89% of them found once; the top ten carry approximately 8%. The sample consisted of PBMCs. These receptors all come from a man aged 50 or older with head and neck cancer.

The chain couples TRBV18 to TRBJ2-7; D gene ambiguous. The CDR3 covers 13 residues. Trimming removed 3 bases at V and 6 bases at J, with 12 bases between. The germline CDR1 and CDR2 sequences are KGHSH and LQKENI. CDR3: CASSPQDGPEQYF. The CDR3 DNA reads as TGTGCCAGCTCACCGCAGGACGGGCCCGAGCAGTACTTC.

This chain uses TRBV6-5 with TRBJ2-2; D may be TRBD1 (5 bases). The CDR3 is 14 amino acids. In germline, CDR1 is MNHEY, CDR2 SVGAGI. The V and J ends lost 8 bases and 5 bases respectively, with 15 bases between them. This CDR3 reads CASSLGQLTGELFF. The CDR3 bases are TGTGCCAGCTCACTGGGGCAGTTGACCGGGGAGCTGTTTTTT.

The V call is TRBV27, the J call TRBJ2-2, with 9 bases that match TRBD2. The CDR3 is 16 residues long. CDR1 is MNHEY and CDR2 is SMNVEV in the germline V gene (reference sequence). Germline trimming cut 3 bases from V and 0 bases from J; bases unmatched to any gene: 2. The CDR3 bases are TGTGCCAGCAGTTTTTCTAGCGGGGCGAACACCGGGGAGCTGTTTTTT. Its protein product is CASSFSSGANTGELFF.

The CDR3 protein is CASSYDRNGNQPQHF. The CDR3 DNA reads as TGTGCCAGCAGTTACGATAGAAATGGCAATCAGCCCCAGCATTTT. The V call is TRBV6-5, the J call TRBJ1-5, with D unresolved. Trimming took 2 bases from V and 2 from J, leaving 10 bases between them. The CDR3 spans 15 residues. CDR1 is MNHEY, CDR2 SVGAGI, per germline.

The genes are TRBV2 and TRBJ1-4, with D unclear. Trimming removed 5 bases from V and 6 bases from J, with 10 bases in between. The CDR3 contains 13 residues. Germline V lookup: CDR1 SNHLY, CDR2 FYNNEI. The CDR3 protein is CASSLREDEKLFF. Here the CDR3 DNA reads TGTGCCAGCAGTTTGCGGGAGGATGAAAAACTGTTTTTT.

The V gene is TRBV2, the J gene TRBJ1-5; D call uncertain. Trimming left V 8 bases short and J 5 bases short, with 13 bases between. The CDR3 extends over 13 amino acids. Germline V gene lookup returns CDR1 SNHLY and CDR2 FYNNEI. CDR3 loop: CASRQGGYQPQHF. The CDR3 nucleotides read TGTGCCAGCCGGCAAGGAGGGTATCAGCCCCAGCATTTT.

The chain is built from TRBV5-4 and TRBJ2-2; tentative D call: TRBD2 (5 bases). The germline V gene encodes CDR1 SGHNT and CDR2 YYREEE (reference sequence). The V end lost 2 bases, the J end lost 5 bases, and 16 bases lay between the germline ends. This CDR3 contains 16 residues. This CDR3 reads CASSLAELTGTGELFF. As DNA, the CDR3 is TGTGCCAGCAGCTTAGCCGAACTCACGGGGACCGGGGAGCTGTTTTTT.

The CDR3 spells CTLYDSNYGYTF. The CDR3 DNA follows: TGTACGCTATACGATAGTAATTATGGCTACACCTTC. The V call is TRBV27, the J call TRBJ1-2; D is unresolved. CDR1 and CDR2 (germline): MNHEY, SMNVEV (reference sequence). The CDR3 is made up of 12 amino acids.

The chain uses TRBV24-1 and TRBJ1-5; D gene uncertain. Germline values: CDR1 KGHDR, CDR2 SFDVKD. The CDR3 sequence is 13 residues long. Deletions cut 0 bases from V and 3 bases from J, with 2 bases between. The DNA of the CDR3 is TGTGCCACCAGTGATTTGAACAATCAGCCCCAGCATTTT. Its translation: CATSDLNNQPQHF.

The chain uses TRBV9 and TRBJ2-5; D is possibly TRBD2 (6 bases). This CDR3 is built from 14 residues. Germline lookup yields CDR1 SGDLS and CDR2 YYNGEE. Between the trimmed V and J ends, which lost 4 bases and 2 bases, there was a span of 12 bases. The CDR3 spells CASSPLGGQETQYF. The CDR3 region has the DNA TGTGCCAGCAGCCCCCTTGGGGGGCAAGAGACCCAGTACTTC.

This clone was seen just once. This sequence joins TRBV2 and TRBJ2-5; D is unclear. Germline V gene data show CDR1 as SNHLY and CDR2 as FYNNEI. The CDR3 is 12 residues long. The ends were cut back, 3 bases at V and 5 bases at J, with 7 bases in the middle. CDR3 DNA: TGTGCCAGCAGTGATATAAGGGAGACCCAGTACTTC. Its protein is CASSDIRETQYF. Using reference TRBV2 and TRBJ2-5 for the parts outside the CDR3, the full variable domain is EPEVTQTPSHQVTQMGQEVILRCVPISNHLYFYWYRQILGQKVEFLVSFYNNEISEKSEIFDDQFSVERPDGSNFTLKIRSTKLEDSAMYFCASSDIRETQYFGPGTRLLVL.

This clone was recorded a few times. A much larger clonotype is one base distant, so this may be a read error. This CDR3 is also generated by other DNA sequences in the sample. The DNA of the CDR3 is TGTGCCAGTAGTCCAGACACCGGCAATCAGCCCCAGCATTTT. This gives the protein CASSPDTGNQPQHF. The rearrangement uses TRBV19 and TRBJ1-5, with D unclear. The CDR3 is made up of 14 amino acids. Trimming shortened V by 5 bases and J by 2 bases, and 10 bases separated the two germline ends. Per germline, CDR1 LNHDA and CDR2 SQIVND (reference sequence).

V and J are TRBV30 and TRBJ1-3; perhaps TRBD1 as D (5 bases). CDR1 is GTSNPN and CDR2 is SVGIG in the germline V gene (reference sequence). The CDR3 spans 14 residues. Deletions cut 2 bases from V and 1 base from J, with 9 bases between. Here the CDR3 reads CAWSREGSGNTIYF. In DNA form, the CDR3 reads TGTGCCTGGAGTCGCGAGGGGTCTGGAAACACCATATATTTT.

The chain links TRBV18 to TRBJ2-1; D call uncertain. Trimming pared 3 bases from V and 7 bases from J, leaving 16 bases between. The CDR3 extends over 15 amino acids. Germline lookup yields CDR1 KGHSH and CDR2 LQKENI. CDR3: CASSPPQPVGNEQFF. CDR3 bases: TGTGCCAGCTCACCCCCCCAACCGGTGGGGAATGAGCAGTTCTTC.

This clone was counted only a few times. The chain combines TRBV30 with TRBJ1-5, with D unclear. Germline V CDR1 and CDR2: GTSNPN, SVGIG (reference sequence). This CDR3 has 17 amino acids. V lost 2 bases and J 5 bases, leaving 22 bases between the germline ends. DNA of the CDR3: TGTGCCTGGAGTCGGGGAGAGGAACGGACGCCTCATCAGCCCCAGCATTTT. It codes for CAWSRGEERTPHQPQHF.

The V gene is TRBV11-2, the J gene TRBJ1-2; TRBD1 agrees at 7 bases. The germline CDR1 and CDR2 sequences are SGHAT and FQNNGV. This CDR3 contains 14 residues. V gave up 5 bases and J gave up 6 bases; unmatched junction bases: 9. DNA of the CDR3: TGTGCCAGCAGCACCTGGGACAGTATCGATGGCTACACCTTC. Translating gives CASSTWDSIDGYTF.

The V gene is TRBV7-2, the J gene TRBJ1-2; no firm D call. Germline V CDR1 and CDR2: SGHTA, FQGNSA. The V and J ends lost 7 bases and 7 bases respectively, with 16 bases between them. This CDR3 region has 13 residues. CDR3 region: CASTLGSVGGYTF. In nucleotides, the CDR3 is TGTGCCAGCACTTTAGGGTCAGTCGGTGGCTACACCTTC.

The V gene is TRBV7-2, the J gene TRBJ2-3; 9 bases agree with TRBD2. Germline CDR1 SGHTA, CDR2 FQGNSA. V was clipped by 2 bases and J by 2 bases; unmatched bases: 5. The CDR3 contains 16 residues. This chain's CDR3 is CASSLRGLAPTDTQYF. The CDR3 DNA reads TGTGCCAGCAGCTTAAGGGGACTAGCTCCCACAGATACGCAGTATTTT.

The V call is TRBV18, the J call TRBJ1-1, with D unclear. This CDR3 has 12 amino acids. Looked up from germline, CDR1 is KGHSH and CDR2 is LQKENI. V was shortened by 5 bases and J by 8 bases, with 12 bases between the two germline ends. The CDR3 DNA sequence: TGTGCCAGCTCAACCACGGGGAGAGAAGCTTTCTTT. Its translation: CASSTTGREAFF.

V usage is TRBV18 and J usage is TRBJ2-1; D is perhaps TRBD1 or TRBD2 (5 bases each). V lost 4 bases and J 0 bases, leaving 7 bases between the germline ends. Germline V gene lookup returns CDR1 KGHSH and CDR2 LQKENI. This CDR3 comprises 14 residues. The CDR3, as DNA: TGTGCCAGCTCACGGGACGGCTCCTACAATGAGCAGTTCTTC. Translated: CASSRDGSYNEQFF.

The CDR3 spells CASSLYRTSGLSYNEQFF. The CDR3 DNA follows: TGTGCCAGCAGTTTATACAGGACTAGCGGTCTTTCCTACAATGAGCAGTTCTTC. The chain uses TRBV27 and TRBJ2-1, with TRBD2 matching 10 bases. Germline CDR1 reads MNHEY; CDR2 reads SMNVEV (reference sequence). The CDR3 has 18 residues. J lost 1 base, V lost 1 base, and 7 bases had no gene match.